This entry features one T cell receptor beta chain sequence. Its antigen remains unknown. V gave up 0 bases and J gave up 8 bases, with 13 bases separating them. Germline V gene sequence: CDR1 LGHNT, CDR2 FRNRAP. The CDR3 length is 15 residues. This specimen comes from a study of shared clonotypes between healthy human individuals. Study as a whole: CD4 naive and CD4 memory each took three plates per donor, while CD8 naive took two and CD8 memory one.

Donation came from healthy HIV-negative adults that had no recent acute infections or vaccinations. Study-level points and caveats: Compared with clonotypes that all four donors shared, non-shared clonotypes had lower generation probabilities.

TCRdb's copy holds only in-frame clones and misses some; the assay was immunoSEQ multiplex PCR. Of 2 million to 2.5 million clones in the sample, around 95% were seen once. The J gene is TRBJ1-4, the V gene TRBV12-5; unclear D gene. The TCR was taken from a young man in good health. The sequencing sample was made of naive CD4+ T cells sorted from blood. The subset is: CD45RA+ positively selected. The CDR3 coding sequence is TGTGCTAGTGGTTTGGTAGCGGGGATGGCAGAAAAACTGTTTTTT. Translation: CASGLVAGMAEKLFF.